The next 30 T cell receptor beta chains were all read from a single sample in a study of coeliac disease. The table came from immunoSEQ multiplex PCR; TCRdb's copy has only in-frame clones and leaves some out. The sample lists about 2,500 clones; around 65% were seen once. Sequences were obtained from lamina propria lymphocytes from the gut. These receptors came from a woman in her sixties or seventies with celiac disease on a gluten-free diet.

V and J are TRBV7-2 and TRBJ1-1; tentative D call: TRBD1 (5 bases). CDR1 SGHTA and CDR2 FQGNSA come from the germline V gene. Trimming took off 6 bases at V and 8 bases at J, with 16 bases between the two ends. This CDR3 is 13 amino acids long. The CDR3 region has the DNA TGTGCCAGCAGGCGCCTAACCGCAGGGGAAGCTTTCTTT. This sequence encodes CASRRLTAGEAFF.

The J gene is TRBJ2-1, the V gene TRBV11-3; D gene uncertain. The germline gives CDR1 SGHNT, CDR2 YENEEA. This CDR3 region has 14 residues. V was trimmed by 5 bases and J by 2 bases, leaving 10 bases between them. CDR3 nucleotides: TGTGCCAGCAGCCCCCCCGTAACCTACAATGAGCAGTTCTTC. Protein sequence: CASSPPVTYNEQFF.

This clone was detected once. The chain links TRBV7-2 to TRBJ2-3, with D possibly being TRBD2 (6 bases). In germline, CDR1 is SGHTA, CDR2 FQGNSA. V lost 7 bases and J lost 0, with 14 bases in between. The CDR3 contains 15 residues. The CDR3, as DNA: TGTGCCAGCACCTCCCCGGGACTGAGCACAGATACGCAGTATTTT. It is translated as CASTSPGLSTDTQYF.

V usage is TRBV7-9 and J usage is TRBJ1-1; no reliable D call. CDR1 SEHNR and CDR2 FQNEAQ come from the germline V gene (reference sequence). The CDR3 sequence is 13 residues long. The V end lost 6 bases, the J end lost 1 base, and 9 bases lay between the germline ends. Here the CDR3 reads CASSSQANTEAFF. The CDR3 nucleotides read TGTGCCAGCAGTTCCCAGGCGAACACTGAAGCTTTCTTT.

V gene TRBV13 combines with J gene TRBJ2-1, with a possible D match to TRBD1 (6 bases). Trimming left V 2 bases short and J 2 bases short, with 10 bases between. CDR1 and CDR2 (germline): PRHDT, FYEKMQ (reference sequence). The CDR3 consists of 15 residues. CDR3 bases: TGTGCCAGCAGCTTATACGGACAGACCTACAATGAGCAGTTCTTC. Amino acids: CASSLYGQTYNEQFF.

The CDR3: CASSFTLAGSEQFF. Written as DNA, the CDR3 is TGTGCCAGCAGTTTCACACTAGCGGGAAGTGAGCAGTTCTTC. The chain couples TRBV6-5 to TRBJ2-1, with 10 nucleotides matching TRBD2. CDR1 is MNHEY and CDR2 is SVGAGI in the germline V gene. The CDR3 is 14 amino acids. Trimming cost V 4 bases and J 9 bases; bases outside gene matches: 6.

This chain joins TRBV18 and TRBJ2-7; 9 nucleotides agree with TRBD2. The CDR3 consists of 16 residues. The V segment lost 5 bases and the J segment 3 bases; nucleotides outside the gene matches: 11. CDR1 is KGHSH and CDR2 is LQKENI in the germline V gene. The CDR3 DNA is TGTGCCAGCTCATATTTGGCGGGAGGGCTTTACTACGAGCAGTACGTC. It specifies CASSYLAGGLYYEQYV.

In its sample, this clone was seen once. CDR3 in DNA: TGTGCCAGCAGACTAGCGGGAGGGCCAGGGGATACGCAGTATTTT. Protein product: CASRLAGGPGDTQYF. V and J are TRBV27 and TRBJ2-3; 13 nucleotides agree with TRBD2. The CDR3 extends over 15 amino acids. Germline loops: CDR1 MNHEY, CDR2 SMNVEV (reference sequence). Germline trimming cut 6 bases from V and 6 bases from J; bases unmatched to any gene: 6.

The J gene is TRBJ2-3, the V gene TRBV7-2, with no clear D. The V end was cut by 3 bases, the J end by 2 bases, with 9 bases between. The germline gives CDR1 SGHTA, CDR2 FQGNSA. This CDR3 has 14 residues. CDR3 sequence (DNA): TGTGCCAGCAGCTTTAGAGCGAACACAGATACGCAGTATTTT. Protein sequence: CASSFRANTDTQYF. The entire variable domain, with the rest obtained from reference TRBV7-2 and TRBJ2-3, is as follows: GAGVSQSPSNKVTEKGKDVELRCDPISGHTALYWYRQSLGQGLEFLIYFQGNSAPDKSGLPSDRFSAERTGGSVSTLTIQRTQQEDSAVYLCASSFRANTDTQYFGPGTRLTVL.

With regard to this clone: A read error may account for a junction end that differs from germline. The chain joins TRBV7-7 to TRBJ2-5; TRBD1 agrees at 7 bases. Germline CDR1 SSHAT, CDR2 FNYEAQ (reference sequence). The CDR3 totals 14 residues. CDR3 sequence: CASSLGTVQETQYF. The CDR3 DNA reads TGTGCTAGCAGCCTTGGGACAGTACAAGAGACCCAGTACTTC.

V gene TRBV7-2 combines with J gene TRBJ2-6; 8 bases map to TRBD2. This CDR3 is built from 17 residues. CDR1 is SGHTA, CDR2 FQGNSA, per germline. After removal of 0 bases from V and 1 base from J, the junction contained 2 bases not matched to a gene. The CDR3 sequence: CASSLAAGVSGANVLTF. The CDR3 region has the DNA TGTGCCAGCAGCTTAGCAGCGGGAGTGTCTGGGGCCAACGTCCTGACTTTC. Together with reference TRBV7-2 and TRBJ2-6, the CDR3 gives the full variable domain: GAGVSQSPSNKVTEKGKDVELRCDPISGHTALYWYRQSLGQGLEFLIYFQGNSAPDKSGLPSDRFSAERTGGSVSTLTIQRTQQEDSAVYLCASSLAAGVSGANVLTFGAGSRLTVL.

The rearrangement uses TRBV5-6 and TRBJ2-1; maybe TRBD2 (5 bases). The ends were cut back, 3 bases at V and 3 bases at J, with 10 bases in the middle. Germline-derived CDR1 and CDR2 are SGHDT and YYEEEE. The CDR3 spans 14 residues. DNA for the CDR3: TGTGCCAGCAGCTCGGGATATATCTACAATGAGCAGTTCTTC. This encodes CASSSGYIYNEQFF.

V is TRBV29-1 and J is TRBJ1-1; weak D call: TRBD1 (5 bases). Germline values: CDR1 SQVTM, CDR2 ANQGSEA. Trimming took off 2 bases at V and 1 base at J, with 11 bases between the two ends. This CDR3 region has 14 residues. The CDR3 coding sequence is TGCAGCGTTGAACGGGGGGGGAGGAACACTGAAGCTTTCTTT. Translating it yields CSVERGGRNTEAFF.

The V gene is TRBV4-3, the J gene TRBJ2-5; D might be TRBD1 (6 bases). With 5 bases removed from V and 0 bases from J, the gap between germline ends came to 10 bases. Germline V CDR1 and CDR2: LGHNA, YSLEER. The CDR3 spans 14 residues. This CDR3 reads CASSGTLYQETQYF. As DNA, the CDR3 is TGCGCCAGCAGCGGGACACTTTACCAAGAGACCCAGTACTTC.

This clone has just one count. This chain uses TRBV7-9 with TRBJ2-7; D possibly corresponds to TRBD2 (6 bases). Deletions cut 5 bases from V and 6 bases from J, with 11 bases between. Germline assignment: CDR1 SEHNR and CDR2 FQNEAQ (reference sequence). CDR3 size: 12 residues. Written as DNA, the CDR3 is TGTGCCAGCAGCCCCACGGAGGGCGAGCAGTACGTC. Translation: CASSPTEGEQYV.

This clone rates as large. The gene calls are TRBV2 and TRBJ1-5, with D unclear. Trimming shortened V by 2 bases and J by 0 bases, and 8 bases separated the two germline ends. The length of the CDR3 is 15 residues. CDR1 is SNHLY and CDR2 is FYNNEI in the germline V gene. CDR3 protein: CASSEFLISNQPQHF. The CDR3 DNA is TGTGCCAGCAGTGAATTTCTTATTAGCAATCAGCCCCAGCATTTT.

A note on this clone: The junction departs from the called germline gene at one end, perhaps through a read error. DNA of the CDR3: TGTGCCAGCAGCTTGGTGGGGGCGAATGAGCAGTTCTTC. Translating gives CASSLVGANEQFF. The chain uses TRBV5-1 and TRBJ2-1; possible D gene TRBD1, 6 bases. The V gene's germline CDR1 is SGHRS and CDR2 YFSETQ. CDR3 length: 13 residues.

The CDR3 DNA is TGCAGCGTTCACAGGGTTGGTAGCGGGGCGGGGGATACGCAGTATTTT. Translation: CSVHRVGSGAGDTQYF. The chain joins TRBV29-1 to TRBJ2-3; 8 bases map to TRBD2. Germline values: CDR1 SQVTM, CDR2 ANQGSEA. V lost 5 bases and J lost 6; bases outside the gene matches: 16. The CDR3 length is 16 residues.

The rearrangement uses TRBV5-4 and TRBJ1-1; 7 positions match TRBD1. The CDR3 covers 14 residues. The V gene end was trimmed by 4 bases and the J gene end by 4 bases; junction bases not matched to a gene: 7. Germline V lookup: CDR1 SGHNT, CDR2 YYREEE (reference sequence). CDR3 region: CASSPGQLGTEAFF. Here the CDR3 DNA reads TGTGCCAGCAGCCCGGGACAGCTAGGCACTGAAGCTTTCTTT.

V and J are TRBV19 and TRBJ2-5; TRBD1 aligns across 7 bases. V shed 5 bases and J 9 bases; nucleotides not matched to a gene: 18. The length of the CDR3 is 16 residues. CDR1 and CDR2 from the germline V gene are LNHDA and SQIVND (reference sequence). Here the CDR3 reads CASSSTTRDSSLAQYF. DNA for the CDR3: TGTGCCAGTAGTTCTACCACCCGGGACAGTTCACTTGCCCAGTACTTC.

The chain uses TRBV27 and TRBJ2-4; D may be TRBD1 (7 bases). The length of the CDR3 is 15 residues. V lost 5 bases and J 4 bases, leaving 15 bases between the germline ends. The germline gives CDR1 MNHEY, CDR2 SMNVEV (reference sequence). CDR3 amino acids: CASSPRQGLKNIQYF. The CDR3, as DNA: TGTGCCAGCAGTCCCCGACAGGGACTGAAAAACATTCAGTACTTC.

Regarding this clone: Germline is not matched at one junction end, which may reflect a read error. The chain has TRBV5-1 and TRBJ1-2, with D perhaps matching TRBD1 (6 bases). Germline V gene lookup returns CDR1 SGHRS and CDR2 YFSETQ. This CDR3 has 14 residues. CDR3 residues: CASSLETGSYGYTF. CDR3 sequence (DNA): TGTGCCAGCAGCTTGGAAACAGGGAGCTATGGCTACACCTTC.

The chain recombines TRBV7-9 with TRBJ2-5, with TRBD1 identical over 8 bases. The CDR3 length is 16 residues. V dropped 1 base and J dropped 4; count of bases not matched to a gene: 8. In germline, CDR1 is SEHNR, CDR2 FQNEAQ (reference sequence). The CDR3 DNA sequence: TGTGCCAGCAGCTTAGGGCCCGGACAGGGCCCAGAGACCCAGTACTTC. Encoded protein: CASSLGPGQGPETQYF.

The chain carries TRBV7-2 and TRBJ2-3; 10 bases map to TRBD2. CDR1 is SGHTA and CDR2 is FQGNSA in the germline V gene. CDR3 size: 19 residues. V lost 0 bases and J lost 0; bases outside the gene matches: 9. The CDR3: CASSLALAGVPTSTDTQYF. Written as DNA, the CDR3 is TGTGCCAGCAGCTTAGCTCTAGCGGGAGTACCTACTAGCACAGATACGCAGTATTTT.

This chain connects TRBV10-1 to TRBJ2-7; TRBD1 might be the D (6 bases). With 5 bases removed from V and 0 bases from J, the gap between germline ends came to 8 bases. Per the germline V gene, CDR1 is WNHNN and CDR2 is SYGVQD (reference sequence). This CDR3 is 13 amino acids long. The CDR3 region is CASSPGHSYEQYF. DNA for the CDR3: TGCGCCAGCAGTCCGGGACACTCCTACGAGCAGTACTTC.

The rearrangement uses TRBV15 and TRBJ1-1; D unresolved. V lost 6 bases to trimming and J lost 3 bases, with 23 bases between them. This CDR3 is built from 17 residues. The germline gives CDR1 LNHNV, CDR2 YYDKDF (reference sequence). The CDR3 nucleotides are TGTGCCACCAGTGAAGTCCTGCGACACTCTGTCGACACTGAAGCTTTCTTT. Amino acid sequence: CATSEVLRHSVDTEAFF. Supplemented by reference TRBV15 and TRBJ1-1, the full variable domain reads DAMVIQNPRYQVTQFGKPVTLSCSQTLNHNVMYWYQQKSSQAPKLLFHYYDKDFNNEADTPDNFQSRRPNTSFCFLDIRSPGLGDTAMYLCATSEVLRHSVDTEAFFGQGTRLTVV.

This clone is large. CDR3: CASSPTGVGNTIYF. The CDR3 DNA is TGTGCCAGCAGCCCGACAGGGGTTGGAAACACCATATATTTT. The V gene is TRBV6-1, the J gene TRBJ1-3; 8 positions agree with TRBD1. The CDR3 has 14 residues. CDR1 MNHNS and CDR2 SASEGT come from the germline V gene. The V segment lost 6 bases and the J segment 3 bases; nucleotides outside the gene matches: 4.

A few counts support this clone. The chain recombines TRBV2 with TRBJ2-2, with 8 bases aligning to TRBD2. Trimming cost V 7 bases and J 0 bases; bases outside gene matches: 10. The CDR3 runs to 17 residues. Germline assignment: CDR1 SNHLY and CDR2 FYNNEI. The CDR3, as DNA: TGTGCCAGCACCCTTCCCGGGACTAGTTCGAACACCGGGGAGCTGTTTTTT. Its translation is CASTLPGTSSNTGELFF.

This sequence joins TRBV5-1 and TRBJ2-3; a possible D gene is TRBD2 (6 bases). There are 14 residues in the CDR3. Germline lookup yields CDR1 SGHRS and CDR2 YFSETQ. Deletions cut 0 bases from V and 11 bases from J, with 16 bases between. The CDR3 spells CASSLESSGGVQYF. The CDR3 DNA follows: TGCGCCAGCAGCTTGGAGTCCAGTGGAGGGGTGCAGTATTTT. The variable domain in full, completed from reference TRBV5-1 and TRBJ2-3, reads KAGVTQTPRYLIKTRGQQVTLSCSPISGHRSVSWYQQTPGQGLQFLFEYFSETQRNKGNFPGRFSGRQFSNSRSEMNVSTLELGDSALYLCASSLESSGGVQYFGPGTRLTVL.

To note about this clone: The junction differs from germline at one of its ends, possibly a read error. J is TRBJ1-5 and V is TRBV25-1; 7 bases line up with TRBD1. CDR1 and CDR2 (germline): MGHDK, SYGVNS. This CDR3 spans 14 amino acids. Here the CDR3 reads CASSGQGSTQPQHF. The CDR3 nucleotides are TGTGCCAGCAGTGGACAGGGTAGCACTCAGCCCCAGCATTTT. The full variable domain, completed using reference TRBV25-1 and TRBJ1-5, is EADIYQTPRYLVIGTGKKITLECSQTMGHDKMYWYQQDPGMELHLIHYSYGVNSTEKGDLSSESTVSRIRTEHFPLTLESARPSHTSQYLCASSGQGSTQPQHFGDGTRLSIL.